This record looks at one TCR beta chain sequence and its context. The target antigen is unknown. The sample comes from a study of blood T cells in healthy people across ages. With a J-beta primer mix and a sample-barcoded 5' primer, a second PCR ran about 6 to 11 cycles. Each CDR3 protein gets one entry after TCRdb re-called the 5' RACE reads with MiXCR. This sample has fewer than 1,000,000 distinct CDR3 sequences, with 35% to 60% found just once. Study findings and constraints: Diversity estimates drawn from one million T cells were deemed underestimates. Both naive CD4+ cell counts and diversity were greater in long-lived donors than in aged donors.

CDR1 is LGHDT, CDR2 YNNKEL, per germline (reference sequence). This CDR3 contains 15 residues. The sequencing sample was made of blood. The receptor comes from an elderly man in good health. This sequence joins TRBV3-1 and TRBJ2-5, with TRBD1 identical over 7 bases. The DNA end lines up better with TRBJ2-7; the J call may be wrong. For the CDR3, the DNA is TGTGCCAGCAGCCAATTTCCGGGACAGAACTACGAGCAGTACTTC. Translating gives CASSQFPGQNYEQYF.